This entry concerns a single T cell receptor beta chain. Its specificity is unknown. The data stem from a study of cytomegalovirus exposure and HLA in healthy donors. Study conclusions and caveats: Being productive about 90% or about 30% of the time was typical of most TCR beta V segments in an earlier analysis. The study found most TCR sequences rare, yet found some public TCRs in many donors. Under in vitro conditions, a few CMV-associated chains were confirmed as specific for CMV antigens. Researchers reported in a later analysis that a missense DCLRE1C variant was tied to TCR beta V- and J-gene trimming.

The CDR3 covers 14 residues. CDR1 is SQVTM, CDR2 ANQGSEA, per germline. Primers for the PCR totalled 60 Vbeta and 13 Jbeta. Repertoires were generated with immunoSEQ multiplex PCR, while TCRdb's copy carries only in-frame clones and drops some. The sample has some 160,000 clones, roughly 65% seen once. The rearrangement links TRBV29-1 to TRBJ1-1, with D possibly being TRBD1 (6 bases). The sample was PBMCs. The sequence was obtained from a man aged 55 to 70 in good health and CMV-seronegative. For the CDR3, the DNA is TGCTTACCCGACCGAGGGGGGGAGTCATCTGAAGCTTTCTTT. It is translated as CLPDRGGESSEAFF.